In this sample, the clone carrying this TCR beta chain turned up many times. What it binds is not known. Fresh peripheral blood, 10 ml, was the source of the PBMCs. This entry belongs to a study of T cells in Graves' hyperthyroidism and ophthalmopathy. Across the whole study: Upon initial diagnosis and before any treatment, peripheral blood was collected.

Researchers took RNA transcripts and amplified the TCR beta CDR3 regions from them. The TCR CDR3 first-round RT-PCR relied on the HTBI primer set. TCRdb itself ran the multiplex PCR reads through MiXCR, one entry per CDR3 protein. This sample carries 450,000 to 650,000 distinct CDR3 sequences, 14% of them seen once, and the ten largest clones take roughly 7%. Study-level results: In the blood, most expanded thyroid clonotypes above 0.001 appeared as well. The model made its ophthalmopathy prediction, and onset followed a median approximately 6.5 months later.

Sequencing was done on a sample of blood. The sequence was collected from a young woman with Graves' ophthalmopathy.

CDR3 in amino acids: CASSWGRGRGPQETQYF. CDR3 coding DNA: TGTGCCAGCAGTTGGGGACGGGGGCGCGGGCCCCAAGAGACCCAGTACTTC. The chain is built from TRBV5-8 and TRBJ2-5; D is tentatively TRBD1 or TRBD2 (6 bases each). V lost 5 bases and J lost 1, with 21 bases in between. The CDR3 totals 17 residues. Germline CDR1 and CDR2: SGHTS and YDEGEE.